Each of the 8 T cell receptor beta chains below was sequenced from the same sample in a study of OX40 agonist ivuxolimab in advanced cancers. Libraries were prepared by immunoSEQ multiplex PCR; TCRdb keeps only in-frame clonotypes and omits some of them. The sample carries about 70,000 clones, just over 85% recorded once. The sample consisted of CD4+ or CD8+ T cells sorted from blood, taken in a trial of the OX40 agonist ivuxolimab. The receptor source for this set is an adult with an advanced solid tumor such as melanoma, head and neck, liver or kidney cancer.

J is TRBJ1-5 and V is TRBV19; D gene ambiguous. There are 14 residues in the CDR3. V lost 6 bases to trimming and J lost 3 bases, with 12 bases between them. Germline V lookup: CDR1 LNHDA, CDR2 SQIVND (reference sequence). The CDR3 is CASRGGRINQPQHF. The CDR3 bases are TGTGCCAGTAGAGGAGGTCGGATCAATCAGCCCCAGCATTTT.

This clone was detected once. The chain combines TRBV21-1 with TRBJ1-5; TRBD1 is taken as the D call from the table, unchecked against the DNA. TRBV21-1 represents a pseudogene. The length of the CDR3 is 17 residues. The CDR3 region is CASSTQAGGGKWQPQHF. The CDR3 region has the DNA TGTGCCAGCAGCACGCAGGCAGGAGGGGGCAAATGGCAGCCCCAGCATTTT.

A few counts support this clone. V is TRBV19 and J is TRBJ1-1; D is undetermined. This CDR3 has 15 residues. Per the germline V gene, CDR1 is LNHDA and CDR2 is SQIVND (reference sequence). V was cut by 0 bases and J by 6 bases, with 14 bases left in between. CDR3 DNA sequence: TGTGCCAGTAGTATAGAGGCGGGGAGGCGCTCTGAAGCTTTCTTT. Translated, it gives CASSIEAGRRSEAFF.

The chain joins TRBV4-3 to TRBJ1-4; D is ambiguous. CDR1 LGHNA and CDR2 YSLEER come from the germline V gene. The CDR3 spans 15 residues. Trimming stripped 0 bases from V and 4 bases from J, with 9 bases between. The CDR3 region has the DNA TGCGCCAGCAGCCAAGAAGCAAGGTTTAATGAAAAACTGTTTTTT. It codes for CASSQEARFNEKLFF.

V and J are TRBV4-3 and TRBJ2-5; 9 nucleotides agree with TRBD2. The junction had 7 bases not matched to a gene; V was cut back by 5 bases and J by 3 bases. This CDR3 region has 15 residues. Per the germline V gene, CDR1 is LGHNA and CDR2 is YSLEER. CDR3 nucleotide sequence: TGCGCCAGCAGCATGGGGACTAGCAGGGAAGAGACCCAGTACTTC. Translating it yields CASSMGTSREETQYF.

The rearrangement joins TRBV6-1 to TRBJ1-2; 7 positions agree with TRBD1. The CDR3 spans 14 residues. V lost 5 bases to trimming and J lost 1 base; unmatched junction nucleotides: 4. Germline V CDR1 and CDR2: MNHNS, SASEGT. The CDR3 region has the DNA TGTGCCAGCAGTCTCCGGGACAGTAACTATGGCTACACCTTC. This sequence encodes CASSLRDSNYGYTF.

The rearrangement joins TRBV27 to TRBJ1-2, with 9 bases lining up with TRBD1. J gave up 7 bases and V 2 bases, and 8 bases lay outside the gene matches. The CDR3 totals 15 residues. Germline V gene data show CDR1 as MNHEY and CDR2 as SMNVEV (reference sequence). The CDR3: CASSLEGGTGSGYTF. Here the CDR3 DNA reads TGTGCCAGCAGTTTAGAAGGCGGGACAGGGTCTGGCTACACCTTC.

This chain connects TRBV6-1 to TRBJ2-3; D may correspond to TRBD1 or TRBD2 (5 bases each). This CDR3 is 14 amino acids long. CDR1 is MNHNS and CDR2 is SASEGT in the germline V gene. Trimming shortened V by 6 bases and J by 5 bases, and 15 bases separated the two germline ends. The CDR3 sequence: CASSAGTGRDTQYF. As DNA, the CDR3 is TGTGCCAGCAGCGCCGGGACGGGCCGAGATACGCAGTATTTT.